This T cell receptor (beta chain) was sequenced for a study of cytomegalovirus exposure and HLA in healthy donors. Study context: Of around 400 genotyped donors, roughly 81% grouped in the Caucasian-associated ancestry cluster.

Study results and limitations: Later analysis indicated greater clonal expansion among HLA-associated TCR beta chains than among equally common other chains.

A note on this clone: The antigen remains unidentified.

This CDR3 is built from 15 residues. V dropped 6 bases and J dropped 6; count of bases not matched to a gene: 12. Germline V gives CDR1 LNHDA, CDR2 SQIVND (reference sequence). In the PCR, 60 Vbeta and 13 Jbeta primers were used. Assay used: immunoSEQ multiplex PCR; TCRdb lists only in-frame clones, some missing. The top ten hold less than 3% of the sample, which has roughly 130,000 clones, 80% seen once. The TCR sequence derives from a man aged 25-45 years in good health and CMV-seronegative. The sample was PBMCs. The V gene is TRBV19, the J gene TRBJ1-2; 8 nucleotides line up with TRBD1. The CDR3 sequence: CASRLTSGQGNGYTF. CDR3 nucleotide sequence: TGTGCCAGTAGGCTTACGTCTGGACAGGGTAATGGCTACACCTTC.